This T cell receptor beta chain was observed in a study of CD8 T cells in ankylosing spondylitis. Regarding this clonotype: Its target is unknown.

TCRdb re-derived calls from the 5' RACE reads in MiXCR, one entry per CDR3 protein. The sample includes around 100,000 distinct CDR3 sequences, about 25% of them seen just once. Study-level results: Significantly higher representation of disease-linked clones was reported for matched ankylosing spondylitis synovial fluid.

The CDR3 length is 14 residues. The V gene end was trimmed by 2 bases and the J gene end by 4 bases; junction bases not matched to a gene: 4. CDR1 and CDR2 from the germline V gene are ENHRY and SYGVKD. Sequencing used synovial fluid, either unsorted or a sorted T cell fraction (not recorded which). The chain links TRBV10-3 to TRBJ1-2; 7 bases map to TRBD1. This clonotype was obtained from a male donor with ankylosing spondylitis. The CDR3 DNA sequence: TGTGCCATCAGTGAGCGACAGGGAGTCTATGGCTACACCTTC. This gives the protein CAISERQGVYGYTF.